This T cell receptor beta chain was captured in a study of T cell responses to AZD1222 COVID-19 vaccine. TCRdb's table, derived via immunoSEQ multiplex PCR, lists solely in-frame clones and lacks some. The profile shows under 150,000 clones, about 92% of them singletons. This receptor was taken from an adult who received the AZD1222 COVID-19 vaccine. Sequencing used peripheral blood, obtained 28 days after the second AZD1222 dose.

The CDR3: CASSPRRQTGVQPQHF. CDR3 coding DNA: TGTGCCAGTAGTCCCCGCCGGCAAACCGGCGTTCAGCCCCAGCATTTT. J is TRBJ1-5 and V is TRBV19; D is undetermined. The germline V gene encodes CDR1 LNHDA and CDR2 SQIVND (reference sequence). Trimming pared 5 bases from V and 6 bases from J, leaving 20 bases between. This CDR3 has 16 amino acids.